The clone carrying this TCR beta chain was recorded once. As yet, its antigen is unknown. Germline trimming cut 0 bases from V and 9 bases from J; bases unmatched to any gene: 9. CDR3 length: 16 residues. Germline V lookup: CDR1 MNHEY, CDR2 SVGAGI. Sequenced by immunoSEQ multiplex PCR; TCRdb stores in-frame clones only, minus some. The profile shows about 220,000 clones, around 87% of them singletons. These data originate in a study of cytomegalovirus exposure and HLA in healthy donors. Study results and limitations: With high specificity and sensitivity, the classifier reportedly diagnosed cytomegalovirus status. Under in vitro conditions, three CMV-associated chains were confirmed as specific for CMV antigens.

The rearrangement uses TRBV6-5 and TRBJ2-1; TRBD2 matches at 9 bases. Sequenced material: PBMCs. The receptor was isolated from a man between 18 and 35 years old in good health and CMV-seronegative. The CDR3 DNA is TGTGCCAGCAGTTACTCTCCGGCGGGGGGGCAAGGTGAGCAGTTCTTC. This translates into CASSYSPAGGQGEQFF.